The 30 T cell receptor beta chains below all came from one sample that was sequenced in a study of shared clonotypes between healthy human individuals. The protocol was immunoSEQ multiplex PCR, while the TCRdb copy is restricted to in-frame clones and leaves out a portion. This sample carries 1,500,000 or so clones, approximately 98.5% of them seen once, and the ten largest clones take roughly 0.35%. Sequenced: naive CD4+ T cells sorted from blood. The subset denotes: CD45RA+ positively selected. These TCRs come from a man between 25 and 39 years old in good health.

This chain joins TRBV19 and TRBJ1-3, with 9 bases fitting TRBD1. Germline values: CDR1 LNHDA, CDR2 SQIVND (reference sequence). V lost 10 bases to trimming and J lost 8 bases; unmatched junction nucleotides: 9. This CDR3 has 13 residues. CDR3 bases: TGTGCCACCAGACCACAGGGGGCGGACACCATATATTTT. This translates into CATRPQGADTIYF.

As regards this clone: The same CDR3 also results from other DNA sequences found in this sample. This sequence joins TRBV9 and TRBJ2-7; 8 nucleotides agree with TRBD2. This CDR3 comprises 13 residues. Losses at the gene ends were 2 bases for V and 5 bases for J; bases not matched to a gene: 3. Germline values: CDR1 SGDLS, CDR2 YYNGEE. For the CDR3, the DNA is TGTGCCAGCAGCGTGGGACTAGTAAACGAGCAGTACTTC. Its protein is CASSVGLVNEQYF.

The chain uses TRBV5-4 and TRBJ1-1; 8 bases agree with TRBD1. The germline gives CDR1 SGHNT, CDR2 YYREEE (reference sequence). Unmatched junction bases numbered 14, after V lost 2 bases and J lost 5 bases. The CDR3 is made up of 17 amino acids. This chain's CDR3 is CASSLGVRQGMSTEAFF. In DNA form, the CDR3 reads TGTGCCAGCAGCTTAGGAGTGAGACAGGGGATGAGTACTGAAGCTTTCTTT.

This clone was seen only once. This rearrangement joins TRBV5-6 to TRBJ2-7; 8 bases fit TRBD2. Per the germline V gene, CDR1 is SGHDT and CDR2 is YYEEEE. V lost 1 base, J lost 3 bases, and 6 bases stayed unmatched. The CDR3 is 15 residues long. DNA for the CDR3: TGTGCCAGCAGCTTGTGGAGACTAGCGATCTACGAGCAGTACTTC. Amino acids: CASSLWRLAIYEQYF.

This clone has only one observation. The V call is TRBV5-6, the J call TRBJ1-5; no clear D. Germline loops: CDR1 SGHDT, CDR2 YYEEEE. The CDR3 consists of 17 residues. V lost 3 bases and J 0 bases, leaving 16 bases between the germline ends. CDR3 residues: CASSSGRGANSNQPQHF. As DNA, the CDR3 is TGTGCCAGCAGCTCCGGACGGGGAGCGAATAGCAATCAGCCCCAGCATTTT. The whole variable domain, remainder taken from reference TRBV5-6 and TRBJ1-5, is DAGVTQSPTHLIKTRGQQVTLRCSPKSGHDTVSWYQQALGQGPQFIFQYYEEEERQRGNFPDRFSGHQFPNYSSELNVNALLLGDSALYLCASSSGRGANSNQPQHFGDGTRLSIL.

This chain joins TRBV28 and TRBJ1-2; TRBD1 aligns across 10 bases. This CDR3 region has 17 residues. Germline V gives CDR1 MDHEN, CDR2 SYDVKM. V was pared by 6 bases and J by 3 bases, with 13 bases of the junction left unmatched. DNA of the CDR3: TGTGCCAGCAGCCCCCAAGGGACAGGGGTAACTGACTATGGCTACACCTTC. This translates into CASSPQGTGVTDYGYTF.

CDR3 loop: CASKTGAPRHLYEQFF. DNA of the CDR3: TGTGCCAGCAAAACGGGGGCGCCCCGCCACCTTTATGAGCAGTTCTTC. The chain recombines TRBV6-4 with TRBJ2-1; tentatively, D is TRBD1 or TRBD2 (6 bases each). The ends were cut back, 7 bases at V and 8 bases at J, with 24 bases in the middle. The CDR3 sequence is 16 residues long. The V gene's germline CDR1 is MRHNA and CDR2 SNTAGT.

Concerning this clone: One junction end disagrees with the germline gene, perhaps due to a read error. J is TRBJ1-1 and V is TRBV11-2, with 7 positions matching TRBD1. The CDR3 contains 17 residues. The germline V gene has CDR1 SGHAT and CDR2 FQNNGV. In nucleotides, the CDR3 is TGTGCCAGCAGCTTATGGGGCAGGGGGTTAGTGAAGACTGAAGCTTTCTTT. Amino acids: CASSLWGRGLVKTEAFF.

The chain carries TRBV5-5 and TRBJ1-3; D is possibly TRBD1 (5 bases). The CDR3 totals 14 residues. Germline-derived CDR1 and CDR2 are SGHKS and YYEKEE (reference sequence). Trimming cost V 1 base and J 2 bases, with 7 bases left between them. CDR3 DNA sequence: TGTGCCAGCAGCTTGTGGGGGACTGGAAACACCATATATTTT. It specifies CASSLWGTGNTIYF.

The chain joins TRBV2 to TRBJ2-1; 7 bases line up with TRBD2. CDR1 SNHLY and CDR2 FYNNEI come from the germline V gene. The CDR3 extends over 16 amino acids. Unmatched junction bases numbered 5, after V lost 3 bases and J lost 0 bases. The CDR3 here is CASSDYRGSSYNEQFF. In DNA form, the CDR3 reads TGTGCCAGCAGTGACTATCGCGGGAGCTCCTACAATGAGCAGTTCTTC. Supplemented by reference TRBV2 and TRBJ2-1, the full variable domain reads EPEVTQTPSHQVTQMGQEVILRCVPISNHLYFYWYRQILGQKVEFLVSFYNNEISEKSEIFDDQFSVERPDGSNFTLKIRSTKLEDSAMYFCASSDYRGSSYNEQFFGPGTRLTVL.

The chain recombines TRBV7-3 with TRBJ1-2; a weak D match, TRBD1 (5 bases). Germline CDR1 and CDR2: SGHTA and FQGTGA. V was pared by 4 bases and J by 6 bases, with 15 bases between. The CDR3 is made up of 14 amino acids. CDR3 DNA sequence: TGTGCCAGCAGCTCCCGGGGCCCAGCGGATGGCTACACCTTC. This gives the protein CASSSRGPADGYTF.

This chain connects TRBV28 to TRBJ1-3; D might be TRBD1 (5 bases). This CDR3 comprises 14 residues. In germline, CDR1 is MDHEN, CDR2 SYDVKM. The ends were cut back, 6 bases at V and 0 bases at J, with 9 bases in the middle. The CDR3 coding sequence is TGTGCCAGCAGGTACAGGAGCTCTGGAAACACCATATATTTT. Its protein is CASRYRSSGNTIYF.

The chain joins TRBV6-5 to TRBJ2-7, with 9 bases matching TRBD1. V lost 6 bases and J lost 4; bases outside the gene matches: 10. Germline CDR1 MNHEY, CDR2 SVGAGI. The CDR3 extends over 15 amino acids. CDR3 DNA: TGTGCCAGCAGAGCCACAGGGGGCCCCGTGTACGAGCAGTACTTC. Translated, it gives CASRATGGPVYEQYF.

As regards this clone: Other DNA sequences in this sample translate to the same CDR3. The CDR3 loop reads CASSPLPTYEQYF. The CDR3 bases are TGTGCCAGCTCACCACTACCCACCTACGAGCAGTACTTC. The chain combines TRBV18 with TRBJ2-7; D is unclear. This CDR3 is 13 amino acids long. Trimming shortened V by 1 base and J by 2 bases, and 6 bases separated the two germline ends. In germline, CDR1 is KGHSH, CDR2 LQKENI.

V gene TRBV7-2 combines with J gene TRBJ2-3; D perhaps matches TRBD2 (5 bases). Germline assignment: CDR1 SGHTA and CDR2 FQGNSA. V dropped 6 bases and J dropped 6 bases, with 13 bases sitting between them. The CDR3 contains 13 residues. The CDR3 sequence: CASRNLALDTQYF. Here the CDR3 DNA reads TGTGCCAGCAGGAATCTAGCATTGGATACGCAGTATTTT.

V usage is TRBV28 and J usage is TRBJ1-4; no firm D call. V lost 7 bases and J 5 bases, leaving 5 bases between the germline ends. From germline, CDR1 is MDHEN and CDR2 SYDVKM. The CDR3 is made up of 11 amino acids. CDR3 nucleotide sequence: TGTGCCAGCATCTCCAATGAAAAACTGTTTTTT. Translated, it gives CASISNEKLFF.

The chain couples TRBV15 to TRBJ1-4; 9 bases map to TRBD1. Germline values: CDR1 LNHNV, CDR2 YYDKDF (reference sequence). The CDR3 loop spans 15 amino acids. V shed 2 bases, J shed 8 bases, and the junction held 6 bases outside the gene matches. The CDR3 coding sequence is TGTGCCACCAGCAGACTAACAGGGGGCCGGGAAAAACTGTTTTTT. Translating it yields CATSRLTGGREKLFF.

For the CDR3, the DNA is TGTGCCAGCAGCCCTTTAGCGGGATGGGCAGATACGCAGTATTTT. Translating it yields CASSPLAGWADTQYF. The chain uses TRBV14 and TRBJ2-3, with 8 bases matching TRBD2. Germline lookup yields CDR1 SGHDN and CDR2 FVKESK. Unmatched junction bases numbered 7, after V lost 4 bases and J lost 4 bases. The CDR3 contains 15 residues. The full variable domain, with the rest looked up from reference TRBV14 and TRBJ2-3, is EAGVTQFPSHSVIEKGQTVTLRCDPISGHDNLYWYRRVMGKEIKFLLHFVKESKQDESGMPNNRFLAERTGGTYSTLKVQPAELEDSGVYFCASSPLAGWADTQYFGPGTRLTVL.

The chain recombines TRBV4-3 with TRBJ2-3; D perhaps matches TRBD1 (5 bases). CDR1 and CDR2 from the germline V gene are LGHNA and YSLEER. V dropped 4 bases and J dropped 3 bases, with 8 bases sitting between them. The CDR3 runs to 13 residues. The CDR3 loop is CASSPPGTDTQYF. The DNA for the CDR3 is TGCGCCAGCAGCCCCCCAGGGACAGATACGCAGTATTTT.

The rearrangement links TRBV9 to TRBJ2-1; D is perhaps TRBD2 (5 bases). This CDR3 comprises 17 residues. With 0 bases removed from V and 2 bases from J, the gap between germline ends came to 15 bases. Germline V gene lookup returns CDR1 SGDLS and CDR2 YYNGEE. CDR3 sequence (DNA): TGTGCCAGCAGCGTAGCCGCTAGCCGAAGGCCCTACAATGAGCAGTTCTTC. It yields the protein CASSVAASRRPYNEQFF.

The chain carries TRBV5-1 and TRBJ1-1, with D perhaps matching TRBD1 (5 bases). V lost 0 bases to trimming and J lost 6 bases, with 12 bases between them. CDR1 is SGHRS, CDR2 YFSETQ, per germline. The CDR3 has 14 amino acids. CDR3: CASSLAGGIPEAFF. The DNA of the CDR3 is TGCGCCAGCAGCTTGGCCGGGGGAATTCCTGAAGCTTTCTTT.

This chain links TRBV18 with TRBJ2-1, with TRBD2 matching 9 bases. Germline trimming cut 1 base from V and 10 bases from J; bases unmatched to any gene: 8. CDR3 length: 15 amino acids. CDR1 KGHSH and CDR2 LQKENI come from the germline V gene. CDR3 residues: CASSPRAGGGDEQFF. Here the CDR3 DNA reads TGTGCCAGCTCACCACGAGCGGGAGGAGGTGACGAGCAGTTCTTC.

The chain uses TRBV19 and TRBJ2-7; weak D call: TRBD2 (5 bases). Per germline, CDR1 LNHDA and CDR2 SQIVND (reference sequence). With 4 bases removed from V and 0 bases from J, the gap between germline ends came to 13 bases. The CDR3 is made up of 15 amino acids. The DNA for the CDR3 is TGTGCCAGTAGTAGCCCGGACTCATCCTCCTACGAGCAGTACTTC. Protein product: CASSSPDSSSYEQYF. The full variable domain, in which reference TRBV19 and TRBJ2-7 provide the parts outside the CDR3, is DGGITQSPKYLFRKEGQNVTLSCEQNLNHDAMYWYRQDPGQGLRLIYYSQIVNDFQKGDIAEGYSVSREKKESFPLTVTSAQKNPTAFYLCASSSPDSSSYEQYFGPGTRLTVT.

This chain uses TRBV6-5 with TRBJ1-2; 7 bases agree with TRBD1. CDR3 length equals 15 residues. With V trimmed by 0 bases and J by 7 bases, 8 bases remained unmatched. Germline loops: CDR1 MNHEY, CDR2 SVGAGI. The CDR3 nucleotides read TGTGCCAGCAGTTACTCGACAGGGCCAACTAGTGGCTACACCTTC. Its protein is CASSYSTGPTSGYTF.

This clone was found once. V gene TRBV6-4 combines with J gene TRBJ2-3; TRBD2 matches 7 bases. CDR1 is MRHNA and CDR2 is SNTAGT in the germline V gene. This CDR3 spans 14 amino acids. V lost 5 bases, J lost 2 bases, and 4 bases stayed unmatched. In nucleotides, the CDR3 is TGTGCCAGCAGTCGGCGGGGGATCACAGATACGCAGTATTTT. It is translated as CASSRRGITDTQYF.

The rearrangement links TRBV4-1 to TRBJ2-1, with 8 bases matching TRBD2. V dropped 4 bases and J dropped 7; count of bases not matched to a gene: 9. In germline, CDR1 is MGHRA, CDR2 YSYEKL. The CDR3 consists of 15 residues. CDR3 loop: CASSRSGTYRNEQFF. CDR3 bases: TGCGCCAGCAGCCGTAGCGGGACTTATAGGAATGAGCAGTTCTTC.

The chain employs TRBV12-5 and TRBJ2-5; 11 bases align to TRBD1. The germline V gene has CDR1 LGHNT and CDR2 FRNRAP. V was pared by 6 bases and J by 5 bases, with 11 bases of the junction left unmatched. CDR3 length: 16 residues. CDR3 region: CASGEGPDRGRETQYF. CDR3 nucleotides: TGTGCTAGTGGAGAAGGTCCGGACAGGGGGCGGGAGACCCAGTACTTC.

Turning to this clone: One end of the junction does not line up with germline, which may come from a read error. This rearrangement joins TRBV27 to TRBJ2-1, with D possibly being TRBD2 (5 bases). This CDR3 has 11 residues. Germline V lookup: CDR1 MNHEY, CDR2 SMNVEV (reference sequence). The chain's CDR3 is CASSTSTYWVF. As DNA, the CDR3 is TGTGCCAGCAGTACTAGTACCTACTGGGTCTTC.

The CDR3 reads CASRAFLAGPSQTQYF. The CDR3 coding sequence is TGTGCCAGCAGAGCCTTCCTAGCGGGGCCCTCCCAGACCCAGTACTTC. The rearrangement uses TRBV11-2 and TRBJ2-5, with 9 bases fitting TRBD2. The CDR3 is 16 amino acids. The germline gives CDR1 SGHAT, CDR2 FQNNGV. J lost 6 bases, V lost 6 bases, and 14 bases had no gene match. Combining the CDR3 with reference TRBV11-2 and TRBJ2-5 gives the whole variable domain EAGVAQSPRYKIIEKRQSVAFWCNPISGHATLYWYQQILGQGPKLLIQFQNNGVVDDSQLPKDRFSAERLKGVDSTLKIQPAKLEDSAVYLCASRAFLAGPSQTQYFGPGTRLLVL.

The chain has TRBV27 and TRBJ1-1, with D maybe TRBD1 (5 bases). The V gene lost 6 bases and the J gene lost 1 base, with 15 bases spanning the gap. The CDR3 is 15 residues long. Germline CDR1 MNHEY, CDR2 SMNVEV (reference sequence). CDR3 bases: TGTGCCAGCAGACCAGACAGTTTACCGAACACTGAAGCTTTCTTT. Protein product: CASRPDSLPNTEAFF.